This TCR beta chain came from a study of shared clonotypes between healthy human individuals (dated by TCRdb to 2018 to 2020). Broadly, across the study: A couple of women and a few men aged 18 to 49 years were included in the cohort. To increase sequencing depth and limit assay-specific biases, TCR repertoire library preparation and sequencing were carried out by different laboratories using diverse techniques. The study deeply sequenced blood TCR repertoires of five healthy adults to estimate repertoire size and the extent of clonotype sharing between individuals. For each donor, three plates each were used for CD4 naive and CD4 memory, two plates were used for CD8 naive, and one plate was used for CD8 memory. Per donor, leukapheresis produced somewhere between about 0.9 and 10 billion PBMCs.

CD8 naive samples were obtained by positive selection for CCR7 among CD45RO-negative cells, yielding a CD45RA+CCR7+ population from which TemRA cells were excluded. Healthy HIV-negative adults with no recently reported acute infections or vaccinations were included as donors. Only Caucasian adults living in Nashville, Tennessee, USA were represented among the donors. After blood collection by leukapheresis, PBMCs were isolated using Ficoll-Histopaque density gradient centrifugation and then cryopreserved in the vapor phase of liquid nitrogen. Purity and quantity of every magnetically sorted T cell population were checked by analytical flow cytometry. From each sorted fraction, genomic DNA was isolated and quantified by UV absorbance on a Nanodrop 2000c. This clone has just one count. There is no known antigen for this receptor. No qualities accompany the bases; no much larger clone lies one base away.

The CDR3 covers 15 residues, taking in both the cysteine and the phenylalanine. Only the CDR3 part of the read is kept: 45 bases, read in frame from the first base. Taken from the germline V gene, the CDR1 and CDR2 loops are MNHNS and SASEGT. Compared with germline, V lacks 3 bases and J lacks 2 bases; bases without a gene match: 3. General study outcomes and caveats: Sampling was restricted to blood, and TCR repertoires in tissues likely differ from the TCR repertoires found in blood. Because the study included only a small number of donors, the genetic and exposure-history diversity represented was limited. Rarefaction of sorted-subset datasets indicated incomplete sequencing despite the large sequencing depth. Clonotypes shared by all four sorted-subset donors showed higher generation probabilities than non-shared clonotypes. When a few donors were compared, the shared fraction of clonotypes was about 5.4% for naive CD4, 3.5% to 4% for naive CD8, roughly 2.3% for memory CD4, and around 0.37% for memory CD8. Pairwise subsampling led to the expectation that sequencing depth would affect the degree of clonotype sharing among donors. Naive subsets generally had larger estimated clonotype richness than memory subsets.

TCR CDR3 regions were amplified from genomic DNA by multiplex PCR using the deep immunoSEQ assay. Extracted genomic DNA from each cell subset was distributed evenly across all wells of several immunoSEQ 96-well plates, and each plate was treated as a replicate. For sorted subsets, around 200 ng genomic DNA, equal to tens of thousands of T cell genomes, was loaded into each replicate PCR. The purified libraries were quantified using a Qubit 3.0 fluorometer, sized with a Bioanalyzer 2100, and then quantified again using the KAPA Library Quantification kit. Each immunoSEQ 96-well plate was sequenced on its own single-read 150-cycle Illumina NextSeq 550 flow cell. Regarding the original processing steps: Because the immunoSEQ output included only junctional sequences and no quality scores, the filtering could not be the same as the filtering used for full-length reads. Sequences were annotated with PyIR, a Python wrapper for IgBLAST v1.9, and V/J genes and CDR3 were assigned using IMGT germline references. Any read was removed if the V/J assignment was weak (E-value above 1e-6), the CDR3 was missing, or the read contained stop codons, out-of-frame junctions, or ambiguous translated residues. V3J clonotypes were defined by identical inferred V gene, J gene, and CDR3 amino acid sequence. To compute the percentage overlap between repertoires, the number of shared unique clonotypes was divided by the size of the smaller repertoire. RTK rarefaction, the Chao1 estimator, and Recon v2.1 estimates of unobserved clonotypes were used to assess repertoire richness. For all TCRbeta clonotypes obtained by the gDNA method from four donors, generation probabilities were computed with OLGA. Sourced from immuneACCESS, this table was stored by TCRdb with only in-frame sequences that have V and J called. A share of the clones is absent; for the studies checked, an unresolved V gene accounts for under half, and the remainder has no known explanation. The V and J calls and clone size were taken over from that table, and D and trimming were inferred from the DNA. This sample comprises over 800,000 clones, 85% to 95% of them detected only once. The ten most abundant clones make up around 24% of the sample.

Specimen: naive CD8+ T cells sorted from blood. The sample's cell subset or site label is to be understood as: CD45RA+CCR7+. Recombination linked TRBV6-1 to TRBJ2-1; the central 8 bases match TRBD2. The clonotype comes from a man between 25 and 39 years old in good health. The bases are TGTGCCAGCAGTGACCCAGCGGGAGCCTACAATGAGCAGTTCTTC. Its amino acids are CASSDPAGAYNEQFF.